Shown below are 9 T cell receptor beta chains from a single sample sequenced in a study of OX40 agonist ivuxolimab in advanced cancers. Assay used: immunoSEQ multiplex PCR; TCRdb lists only in-frame clones, some missing. In the table there are 60,000 to 65,000 clones, 85% to 95% of which are singletons. The sequences come from CD4+ or CD8+ T cells sorted from blood, collected in a trial of the OX40 agonist ivuxolimab. These receptors all come from an adult with an advanced solid tumor such as melanoma, head and neck, liver or kidney cancer.

J is TRBJ1-3 and V is TRBV4-1; 8 bases align to TRBD1. J lost 1 base, V lost 0 bases, and 2 bases had no gene match. Germline lookup yields CDR1 MGHRA and CDR2 YSYEKL. This CDR3 is 16 amino acids long. DNA for the CDR3: TGCGCCAGCAGCCAAGATCAGGGGGCGTCTGGAAACACCATATATTTT. Translated, it gives CASSQDQGASGNTIYF.

This chain joins TRBV7-8 and TRBJ2-5; D is perhaps TRBD2 (5 bases). There are 15 residues in the CDR3. CDR1 is SGHVS, CDR2 FQNEAQ, per germline. The V end was cut by 7 bases, the J end by 5 bases, with 20 bases between. CDR3 DNA: TGTGCCAGCACCCCCCGGGCCGAGGGAGAGGAGACCCAGTACTTC. The encoded protein is CASTPRAEGEETQYF.

This rearrangement joins TRBV9 to TRBJ2-3; TRBD1 might be the D (5 bases). Germline CDR1 SGDLS, CDR2 YYNGEE. The V gene lost 0 bases and the J gene lost 1 base, with 12 bases spanning the gap. The CDR3 extends over 16 amino acids. The CDR3 sequence is CASSVAVGPGTDTQYF. CDR3 DNA: TGTGCCAGCAGCGTAGCTGTGGGGCCCGGCACAGATACGCAGTATTTT.

This clone was counted a single time. The chain carries TRBV9 and TRBJ2-5, with 9 bases lining up with TRBD1. The J call may be in error: the DNA end matches TRBJ2-7 better. This CDR3 has 15 amino acids. The V gene's germline CDR1 is SGDLS and CDR2 YYNGEE. The CDR3 DNA follows: TGTGCCAGCAGCGCCGGGACAGGGAGCGCCTACGAGCAGTACTTC. Amino acid sequence: CASSAGTGSAYEQYF.

The genes are TRBV27 and TRBJ2-1; D may be TRBD2 (5 bases). Germline assignment: CDR1 MNHEY and CDR2 SMNVEV (reference sequence). The V gene lost 7 bases and the J gene lost 0 bases, with 16 bases spanning the gap. This CDR3 comprises 16 residues. CDR3 loop: CASTPGVPSSYNEQFF. In DNA form, the CDR3 reads TGTGCCAGCACCCCCGGGGTCCCGAGCTCCTACAATGAGCAGTTCTTC.

The rearrangement joins TRBV4-1 to TRBJ2-2; no reliable D call. The V and J ends lost 1 base and 5 bases respectively, with 17 bases between them. From germline, CDR1 is MGHRA and CDR2 YSYEKL. This CDR3 has 17 amino acids. In nucleotides, the CDR3 is TGCGCCAGCAGCCAAGTTGAGCATAGCCTGGGTACCGGGGAGCTGTTTTTT. This encodes CASSQVEHSLGTGELFF.

The V call is TRBV7-9, the J call TRBJ2-4; D is perhaps TRBD2 (5 bases). V was trimmed by 0 bases and J by 5 bases, leaving 11 bases between them. Germline loops: CDR1 SEHNR, CDR2 FQNEAQ (reference sequence). CDR3 size: 15 residues. This chain's CDR3 is CASSLAPGLQNIQYF. CDR3 coding DNA: TGTGCCAGCAGCTTAGCACCGGGGTTACAAAACATTCAGTACTTC.

The V gene is TRBV4-1, the J gene TRBJ1-1; D gene uncertain. In germline, CDR1 is MGHRA, CDR2 YSYEKL. CDR3 length: 14 residues. Trimming took 0 bases from V and 8 from J, leaving 13 bases between them. As DNA, the CDR3 is TGCGCCAGCAGCCAAGAAGGTAAGCAGGTCGAAGCTTTCTTT. Protein product: CASSQEGKQVEAFF.

This rearrangement joins TRBV6-1 to TRBJ1-2; D is unresolved. The CDR3 is 15 residues long. The V end lost 1 base, the J end lost 8 bases, and 17 bases lay between the germline ends. Germline V gives CDR1 MNHNS, CDR2 SASEGT. CDR3 sequence: CASSEGLRTLRGYTF. The CDR3 DNA reads TGTGCCAGCAGTGAAGGGCTCAGAACTCTCCGGGGCTACACCTTC.